The following is a TCR beta chain sequence with its context. The antigen is not known. These data are taken from a study of blood T cells in healthy people across ages. Broader study findings: Significant beta diversity loss was already apparent by age about 42, declining roughly linearly.

Alongside a J-beta primer mix, a sample-barcoded 5' primer served in a second PCR lasting about 7 to 12 cycles. MiXCR was run by TCRdb on the 5' RACE reads, yielding one entry per CDR3 protein. The sample has 800,000 to 950,000 distinct CDR3 sequences; around 49% are singletons. The trim removed 3 bases at V and 7 bases at J, leaving 8 bases unmatched. The CDR3 length is 15 residues. CDR1 and CDR2 from the germline V gene are MDHEN and SYDVKM. Sequencing was done on a sample of blood. The sequence was obtained from a young man in good health. The chain has TRBV28 and TRBJ2-1, with 8 nucleotides matching TRBD2. The chain's CDR3 is CASSFRGGPQNEQFF. In DNA, the CDR3 is TGTGCCAGCAGTTTCCGGGGGGGGCCACAGAATGAGCAGTTCTTC.